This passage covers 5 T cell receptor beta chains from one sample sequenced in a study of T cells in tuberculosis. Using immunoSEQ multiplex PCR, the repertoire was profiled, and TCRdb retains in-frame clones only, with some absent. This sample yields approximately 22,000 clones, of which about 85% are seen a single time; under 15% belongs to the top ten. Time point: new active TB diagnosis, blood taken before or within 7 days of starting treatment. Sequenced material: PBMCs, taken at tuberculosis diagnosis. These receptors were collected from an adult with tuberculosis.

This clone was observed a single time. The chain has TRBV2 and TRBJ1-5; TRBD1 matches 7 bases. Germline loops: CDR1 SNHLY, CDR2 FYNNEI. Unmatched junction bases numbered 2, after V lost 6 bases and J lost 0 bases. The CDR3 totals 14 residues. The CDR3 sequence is CASRTGFSNQPQHF. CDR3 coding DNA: TGTGCCAGCAGGACAGGGTTTAGCAATCAGCCCCAGCATTTT.

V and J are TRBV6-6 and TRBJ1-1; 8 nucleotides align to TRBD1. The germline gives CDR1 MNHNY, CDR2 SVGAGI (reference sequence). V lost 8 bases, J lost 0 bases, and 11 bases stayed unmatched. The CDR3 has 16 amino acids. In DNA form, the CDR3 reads TGTGCCAGCGGACCCGGACAGGGACTTCTGAACACTGAAGCTTTCTTT. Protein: CASGPGQGLLNTEAFF.

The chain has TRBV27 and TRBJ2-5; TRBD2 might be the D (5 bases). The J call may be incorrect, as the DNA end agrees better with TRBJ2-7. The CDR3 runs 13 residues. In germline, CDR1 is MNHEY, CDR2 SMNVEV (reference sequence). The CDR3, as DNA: TGTGCCAGCAGGAAGGGTGGAGGCTACGAGCAGTACTTC. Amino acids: CASRKGGGYEQYF.

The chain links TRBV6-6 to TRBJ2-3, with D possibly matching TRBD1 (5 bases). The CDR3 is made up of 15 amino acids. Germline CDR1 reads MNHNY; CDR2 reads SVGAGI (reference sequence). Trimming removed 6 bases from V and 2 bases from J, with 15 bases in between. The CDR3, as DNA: TGTGCCAGCAGGGAAAACAGGCGCTACACAGATACGCAGTATTTT. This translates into CASRENRRYTDTQYF.

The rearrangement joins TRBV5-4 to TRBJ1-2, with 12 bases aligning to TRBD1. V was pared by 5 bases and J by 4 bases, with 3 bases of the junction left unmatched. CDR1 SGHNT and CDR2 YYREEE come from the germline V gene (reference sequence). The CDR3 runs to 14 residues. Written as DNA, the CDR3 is TGTGCCAGCAGGGGGACAGGGGGCCGCTATGGCTACACCTTC. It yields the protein CASRGTGGRYGYTF.